This T cell receptor beta chain came from a study of regulatory T cells. The CDR3 totals 14 residues. Germline V gene sequence: CDR1 MNHNS, CDR2 SASEGT. Trimming took off 1 base at V and 5 bases at J, with 8 bases between the two ends. Primers: 52 TRBV forward and 13 TRBJ reverse. The table came from immunoSEQ multiplex PCR; TCRdb's copy has only in-frame clones and leaves some out. The sample records approximately 15,000 clones, roughly 90% being singletons. The specimen was CD8+ T cells sorted from blood. The chain uses TRBV6-1 and TRBJ2-2; possibly TRBD1 for D (5 bases). The origin of this receptor is a person aged 18-35 years with CD3G deficiency. In nucleotides, the CDR3 is TGTGCCAGCAGTGAAGGGCAGGGAACCGGGGAGCTGTTTTTT. It is translated as CASSEGQGTGELFF.